Listed below are T cell receptor beta chains from one sample, sequenced in a study of cytomegalovirus exposure and HLA in healthy donors. TCRdb's copy holds only in-frame clones and misses some; the assay was immunoSEQ multiplex PCR. Of tens of thousands of clones detected, approximately 71% appear once; the ten largest clones hold roughly a quarter. Sequencing was done on a sample of PBMCs. These receptors came from a middle-aged woman in good health and CMV-seropositive. Both conserved end residues are part of each CDR3. A D gene is named only where the DNA matches it firmly. The listing skips clone size in some rows; elsewhere it reads once, few, many or a size class.

v_gene	j_gene	abundance	len	d_gene	CDR3nt	CDR3aa
TRBV6-4	TRBJ2-6	NA	14	NA	TGTGCCAGCAGTGGGACATCTGGGGCCAACGTCCTGACTTTC	CASSGTSGANVLTF
TRBV6-5	TRBJ1-5	NA	14	NA	TGTGCCAGCAGTTCCGGACAAGGCAGTCAGCCCCAGCATTTT	CASSSGQGSQPQHF
TRBV7-9	TRBJ1-1	NA	14	TRBD1	TGTGCCAGCAGACCCGACAGGGTATACACTGAAGCTTTCTTT	CASRPDRVYTEAFF
TRBV30	TRBJ2-7	NA	15	NA	TGTGCCTGGAGTGTACCGGGTTATTGGTCCTACGAGCAGTACTTC	CAWSVPGYWSYEQYF
TRBV15	TRBJ1-6	many	14	TRBD1	TGTGCCACCAGCGAGACAGGGAAAGGGTCACCCCTCCACTTT	CATSETGKGSPLHF
TRBV29-1	TRBJ2-7	NA	14	TRBD1	TGCAGCGTCGCCGGGACAGGGGCCCGATGGGTGCAGTACTTC	CSVAGTGARWVQYF
TRBV5-1	TRBJ1-2	NA	12	NA	TGCGCCAGCAGCTTGGAGTCGGAGGGCTACACCTTC	CASSLESEGYTF
TRBV5-1	TRBJ1-6	NA	14	TRBD1	TGCGCCAGCAGCCCCGGGACAGTTAATTCACCCCTCCACTTT	CASSPGTVNSPLHF
TRBV2	TRBJ1-3	NA	15	NA	TGTGCCAGCAGTGAAGCGGGACTCTCTGGAAACACCATATATTTT	CASSEAGLSGNTIYF
TRBV2	TRBJ1-2	NA	11	NA	TGTGCCAGCAGGGGAGACGGGGGCTACACCTTC	CASRGDGGYTF
TRBV11-2	TRBJ2-5	NA	18	TRBD2	TGTGCCAGCAGCTTTGGGGCTAGCGGGGGGGCGGGGCAAGAGACCCAGTACTTC	CASSFGASGGAGQETQYF
TRBV5-1	TRBJ2-2	NA	16	TRBD2	TGCGCCAGCAGCCCTGGACTAGCGGGGGGGCCCGGGGAGCTGTTTTTT	CASSPGLAGGPGELFF
TRBV6-5	TRBJ1-5	NA	15	NA	TGTGCCAGCAGTGGAGGGTATTATAGCAATCAGCCCCAGCATTTT	CASSGGYYSNQPQHF
TRBV6-1	TRBJ2-3	NA	14	TRBD1	TGTGCCACAGCCTCGGGGCGAGGACAGGGAACGCAGTATTTT	CATASGRGQGTQYF
TRBV27	TRBJ1-2	NA	15	TRBD1	TGTGCCAGCAGTTTACTGGGGGACAGGCCTCTATTCTACACCTTC	CASSLLGDRPLFYTF
TRBV7-3	TRBJ2-1	NA	15	NA	TGTGCCAGCAGCTTAAGAGGACAGCTACTTAATGAGCAGTTCTTC	CASSLRGQLLNEQFF
TRBV30	TRBJ2-7	NA	12	NA	TGTGCCTCCTACGGGGGAGGAAACGAGCAGTACTTC	CASYGGGNEQYF
TRBV5-1	TRBJ2-7	once	14	NA	TGCGCCAGCAGCCCCGACAGCTTGATCTACGAGCAGTACTTC	CASSPDSLIYEQYF
TRBV7-6	TRBJ2-7	few	15	NA	TGTGCCAGCAGCTTAGGGGTCGGCAGGGACTACGAGCAGTACTTC	CASSLGVGRDYEQYF
TRBV5-1	TRBJ2-1	NA	16	NA	TGCGCCAGCAGCTTACCTATGGGGGGAGTGCTGGGTGAGCAGTTCTTC	CASSLPMGGVLGEQFF
TRBV7-8	TRBJ2-3	few	16	TRBD1	TGTGCCAGCATCAAAGACAGGGCGAAACCCCAAGATACGCAGTATTTT	CASIKDRAKPQDTQYF
TRBV14	TRBJ2-7	NA	13	TRBD2	TGTGCCAGCAGCCAAGCGGGGGGGCGCGAGCAGTACTTC	CASSQAGGREQYF
TRBV30	TRBJ2-7	few	14	TRBD2	TGTGCCTGGAGTGTCGGGGGGTGGAGGGGCGAGCAGTACTTC	CAWSVGGWRGEQYF
TRBV11-3	TRBJ2-2	NA	13	NA	TGTGCCAGCAGCTCCGGGGGTCTCGGGGAGCTGTTTTTT	CASSSGGLGELFF
TRBV5-6	TRBJ1-1	few	15	NA	TGTGCCAGCAGCCTCCCTCGGGGGGGTACGGGTGAAGCTTTCTTT	CASSLPRGGTGEAFF
TRBV9	TRBJ1-1	few	14	TRBD1	TGTGCCAGCAGCGGGACAGGGCTGAACACTGAAGCTTTCTTT	CASSGTGLNTEAFF
TRBV2	TRBJ1-6	NA	15	TRBD1	TGTGCCAGCAGTCGACAGGGCCGCTATAATTCACCCCTCCACTTT	CASSRQGRYNSPLHF
TRBV2	TRBJ1-1	NA	12	TRBD1	TGTGCCAGCAGTAGGGACAGCCTAGAAGCTTTCTTT	CASSRDSLEAFF
TRBV5-5	TRBJ1-1	few	15	NA	TGTGCCAGCAGCACCCAGACAGGCCCAAGCACTGAAGCTTTCTTT	CASSTQTGPSTEAFF
TRBV12-2	TRBJ1-1	NA	13	NA	TGTGCAAGTCGCCCTGACAGAGCTAATGAAGCTTTCTTT	CASRPDRANEAFF
TRBV2	TRBJ2-7	NA	13	TRBD2	TGTGCCAGCATGAGCGGGGGCCCTTACGAGCAGTACTTC	CASMSGGPYEQYF
TRBV19	TRBJ1-5	NA	14	NA	TGTGCCAGTAGTCTTTACACGGGTAACCAGCCCCAGCATTTT	CASSLYTGNQPQHF
TRBV7-9	TRBJ2-1	NA	18	NA	TGTGCCAGCAGCTTACCCGCCGTCGGGAGCGCACTCAACAATGAGCAGTTCTTC	CASSLPAVGSALNNEQFF
TRBV6-5	TRBJ1-3	NA	15	NA	TGTGCCAGCATGAAGGGGTGGGGTGCTGGAAACACCATATATTTT	CASMKGWGAGNTIYF
TRBV4-3	TRBJ2-3	NA	16	NA	TGCGCCAGCAGCCAAGATGGACAAGGCTTAGGAGATACGCAGTATTTT	CASSQDGQGLGDTQYF
TRBV9	TRBJ2-3	NA	16	TRBD2	TGTGCCAGCAGCGTAGGGCGGGGGGCTTCCACAGATACGCAGTATTTT	CASSVGRGASTDTQYF
TRBV2	TRBJ2-1	many	16	NA	TGTGCCAGCAGTGAGGTCGGGATCTTCTCCTACAATGAGCAGTTCTTC	CASSEVGIFSYNEQFF
TRBV28	TRBJ2-5	NA	12	TRBD1	TGTGCCAGCAGCCAGGGGGCGAAGACCCAGTACTTC	CASSQGAKTQYF
TRBV4-1	TRBJ1-5	few	16	NA	TGCGCCAGCAGCCAAGGGCAGGGTTTTAGCAATCAGCCCCAGCATTTT	CASSQGQGFSNQPQHF
TRBV4-1	TRBJ2-7	NA	16	TRBD2	TGCGCCAGCAGCCCCCGGCCGGGCGGGGGGTCCTACGAGCAGTACTTC	CASSPRPGGGSYEQYF
TRBV30	TRBJ1-4	NA	15	TRBD1	TGTGCCTGGACCCCGGGACAGGGGTCTAATGAAAAACTGTTTTTT	CAWTPGQGSNEKLFF
TRBV5-4	TRBJ1-2	NA	14	NA	TGTGCCAGCAGCCTATCTACAGGGACCTATGGCTACACCTTC	CASSLSTGTYGYTF
TRBV5-1	TRBJ2-2	NA	16	TRBD2	TGCGCCAGCAGCTTGGACGCGGGGGGTAACACCGGGGAGCTGTTTTTT	CASSLDAGGNTGELFF
TRBV19	TRBJ2-3	NA	13	NA	TGTGCCAGTAGGCTCGGTAGCACAGATACGCAGTATTTT	CASRLGSTDTQYF
TRBV7-9	TRBJ2-7	NA	14	NA	TGTGCCAGCAGCTTAGCTGCCCTTCGGGGCGAGCAGTACTTC	CASSLAALRGEQYF
TRBV6-1	TRBJ2-4	NA	15	TRBD2	TGTGCCAGCGGGGGGGGTGAGGGTTCCAAAAACATTCAGTACTTC	CASGGGEGSKNIQYF
TRBV30	TRBJ1-5	NA	13	NA	TGTGCCTGGGGTGCAGGGTTTGACCAGCCCCAGCATTTT	CAWGAGFDQPQHF
TRBV29-1	TRBJ2-5	NA	12	NA	TGCAGCGTTTCCAGGTACCAAGAGACCCAGTACTTC	CSVSRYQETQYF
TRBV29-1	TRBJ1-1	NA	15	TRBD1	TGCAGCGGGGGACAGGGATGGGGGATGAACACTGAAGCTTTCTTT	CSGGQGWGMNTEAFF
TRBV7-3	TRBJ2-1	NA	14	TRBD2	TGTGCCAGCAGCTTAACGCTAGCGGGAAGTGAGCAGTTCTTC	CASSLTLAGSEQFF
TRBV7-8	TRBJ2-7	NA	12	TRBD1	TGTGCCAGCAGCTTACAGGGGGCGGAGCAGTACTTC	CASSLQGAEQYF
TRBV21-1	TRBJ2-1	NA	15	NA	TGTGCCAGCAGCAATACTAGCGGGGGGGACCCTGAGCAGTTCTTC	CASSNTSGGDPEQFF